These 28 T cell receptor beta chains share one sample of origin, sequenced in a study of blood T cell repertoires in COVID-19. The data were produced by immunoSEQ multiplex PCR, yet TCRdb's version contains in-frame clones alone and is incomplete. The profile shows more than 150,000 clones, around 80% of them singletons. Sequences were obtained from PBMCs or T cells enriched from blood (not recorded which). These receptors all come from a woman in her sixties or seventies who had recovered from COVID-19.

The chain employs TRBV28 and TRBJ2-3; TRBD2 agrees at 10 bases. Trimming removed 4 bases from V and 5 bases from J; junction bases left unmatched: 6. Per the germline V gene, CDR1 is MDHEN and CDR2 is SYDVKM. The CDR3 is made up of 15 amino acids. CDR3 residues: CASSSVGLAKDTQYF. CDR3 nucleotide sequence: TGTGCCAGCAGTTCAGTGGGACTAGCGAAAGATACGCAGTATTTT.

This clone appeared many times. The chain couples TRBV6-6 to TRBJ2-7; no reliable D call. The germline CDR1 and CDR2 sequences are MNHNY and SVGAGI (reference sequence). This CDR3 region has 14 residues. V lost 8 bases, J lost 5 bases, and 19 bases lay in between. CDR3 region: CASRKSLTPDEQYF. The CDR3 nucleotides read TGTGCCAGCCGAAAGTCCCTCACCCCGGACGAGCAGTACTTC.

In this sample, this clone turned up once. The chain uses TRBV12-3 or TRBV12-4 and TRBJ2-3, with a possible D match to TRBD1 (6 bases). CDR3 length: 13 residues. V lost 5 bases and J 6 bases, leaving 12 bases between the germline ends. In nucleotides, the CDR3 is TGTGCCAGCAGTCCGGGCCAGGGGGATACGCAGTATTTT. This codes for CASSPGQGDTQYF.

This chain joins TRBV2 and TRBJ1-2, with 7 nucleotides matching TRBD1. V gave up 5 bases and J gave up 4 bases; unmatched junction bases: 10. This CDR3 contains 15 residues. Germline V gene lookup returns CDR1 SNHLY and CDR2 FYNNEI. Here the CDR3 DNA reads TGTGCCAGCAGTAACGGACAGGTCGGAGTCTATGGCTACACCTTC. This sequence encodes CASSNGQVGVYGYTF.

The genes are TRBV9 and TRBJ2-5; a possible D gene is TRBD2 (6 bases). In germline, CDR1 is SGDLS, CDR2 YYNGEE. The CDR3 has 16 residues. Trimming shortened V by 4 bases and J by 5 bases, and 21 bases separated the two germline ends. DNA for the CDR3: TGTGCCAGCAGCTTGCGGGACTCTCGAATGGGGGAGACCCAGTACTTC. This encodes CASSLRDSRMGETQYF.

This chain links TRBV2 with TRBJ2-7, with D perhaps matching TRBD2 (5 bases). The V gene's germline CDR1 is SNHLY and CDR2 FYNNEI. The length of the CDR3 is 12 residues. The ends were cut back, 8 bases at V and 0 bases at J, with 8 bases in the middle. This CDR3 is CASARGSYEQYF. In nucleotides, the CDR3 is TGTGCCAGCGCCCGGGGCTCCTACGAGCAGTACTTC.

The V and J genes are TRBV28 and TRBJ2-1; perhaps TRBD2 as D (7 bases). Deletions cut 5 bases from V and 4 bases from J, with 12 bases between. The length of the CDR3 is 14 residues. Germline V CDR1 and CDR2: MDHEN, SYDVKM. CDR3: CASSGGAGYNEQFF. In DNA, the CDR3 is TGTGCCAGCAGTGGGGGGGCAGGTTACAATGAGCAGTTCTTC. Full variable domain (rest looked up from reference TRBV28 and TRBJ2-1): DVKVTQSSRYLVKRTGEKVFLECVQDMDHENMFWYRQDPGLGLRLIYFSYDVKMKEKGDIPEGYSVSREKKERFSLILESASTNQTSMYLCASSGGAGYNEQFFGPGTRLTVL.

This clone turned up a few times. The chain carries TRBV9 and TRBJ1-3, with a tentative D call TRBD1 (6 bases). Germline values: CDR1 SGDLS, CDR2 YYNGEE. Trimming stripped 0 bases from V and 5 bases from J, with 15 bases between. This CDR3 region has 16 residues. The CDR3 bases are TGTGCCAGCAGCGTAGATTGGGGGGGCGCGAGAAACACCATATATTTT. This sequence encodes CASSVDWGGARNTIYF.

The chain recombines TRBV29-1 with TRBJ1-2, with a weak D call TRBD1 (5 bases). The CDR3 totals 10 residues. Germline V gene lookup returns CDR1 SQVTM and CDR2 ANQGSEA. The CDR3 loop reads CGHSFYGYTF. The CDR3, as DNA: TGCGGACATTCATTTTATGGCTACACCTTC.

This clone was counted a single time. CDR3 nucleotide sequence: TGTGCCAGCAGTTTCGACAGTCGAATCTATGGCTACACCTTC. Translated, it gives CASSFDSRIYGYTF. The chain joins TRBV28 to TRBJ1-2; tentative D call: TRBD1 (5 bases). This CDR3 region has 14 residues. Germline CDR1 and CDR2: MDHEN and SYDVKM. V was cut by 3 bases and J by 4 bases, with 12 bases left in between.

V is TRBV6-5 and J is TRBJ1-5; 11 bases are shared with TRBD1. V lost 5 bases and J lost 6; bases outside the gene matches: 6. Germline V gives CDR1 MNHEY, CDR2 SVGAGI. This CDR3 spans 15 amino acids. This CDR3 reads CASSPGTGGLQPQHF. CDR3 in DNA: TGTGCCAGCAGTCCCGGGACAGGGGGACTTCAGCCCCAGCATTTT.

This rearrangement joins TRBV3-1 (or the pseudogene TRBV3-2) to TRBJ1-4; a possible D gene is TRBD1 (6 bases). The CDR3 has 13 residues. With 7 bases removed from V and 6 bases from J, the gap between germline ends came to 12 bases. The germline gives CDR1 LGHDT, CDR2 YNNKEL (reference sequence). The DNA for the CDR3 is TGTGCCAGCAACCGGGGGGGCCATGAAAAACTGTTTTTT. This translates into CASNRGGHEKLFF.

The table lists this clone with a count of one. The CDR3 nucleotides are TGTGCCAGCGGGGCAGTGCGGAGTACAGGGCAGGTCAGTCAGCCCCAGCATTTT. Protein sequence: CASGAVRSTGQVSQPQHF. The gene calls are TRBV2 and TRBJ1-5; tentatively, D is TRBD1 (6 bases). V dropped 8 bases and J dropped 6 bases, with 29 bases sitting between them. Germline V gives CDR1 SNHLY, CDR2 FYNNEI. The CDR3 is 18 residues long.

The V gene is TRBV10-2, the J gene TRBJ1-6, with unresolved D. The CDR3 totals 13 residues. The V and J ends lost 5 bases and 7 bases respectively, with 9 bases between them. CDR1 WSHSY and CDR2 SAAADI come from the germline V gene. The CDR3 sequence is CASSWAENSPLHF. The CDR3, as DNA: TGCGCCAGCAGTTGGGCTGAGAATTCACCCCTCCACTTT.

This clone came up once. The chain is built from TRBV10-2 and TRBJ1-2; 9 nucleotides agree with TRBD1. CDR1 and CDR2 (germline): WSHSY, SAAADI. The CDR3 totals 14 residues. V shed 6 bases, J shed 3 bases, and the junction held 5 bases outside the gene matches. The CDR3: CASRTTGGDYGYTF. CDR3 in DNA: TGCGCCAGCAGAACTACAGGGGGCGACTATGGCTACACCTTC.

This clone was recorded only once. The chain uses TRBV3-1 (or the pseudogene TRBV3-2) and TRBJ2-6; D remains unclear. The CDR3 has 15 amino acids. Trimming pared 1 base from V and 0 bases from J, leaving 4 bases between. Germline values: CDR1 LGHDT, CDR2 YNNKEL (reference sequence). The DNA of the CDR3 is TGTGCCAGCAGCCAAGCCAGCTCTGGGGCCAACGTCCTGACTTTC. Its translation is CASSQASSGANVLTF.

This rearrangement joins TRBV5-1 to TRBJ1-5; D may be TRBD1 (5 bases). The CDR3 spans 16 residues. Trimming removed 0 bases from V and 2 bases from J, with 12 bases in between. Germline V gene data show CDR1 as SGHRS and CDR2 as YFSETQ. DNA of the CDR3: TGCGCCAGCAGCTTGGGGCAGGGATCCGGCAATCAGCCCCAGCATTTT. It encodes CASSLGQGSGNQPQHF. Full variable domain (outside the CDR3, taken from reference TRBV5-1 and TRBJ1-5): KAGVTQTPRYLIKTRGQQVTLSCSPISGHRSVSWYQQTPGQGLQFLFEYFSETQRNKGNFPGRFSGRQFSNSRSEMNVSTLELGDSALYLCASSLGQGSGNQPQHFGDGTRLSIL.

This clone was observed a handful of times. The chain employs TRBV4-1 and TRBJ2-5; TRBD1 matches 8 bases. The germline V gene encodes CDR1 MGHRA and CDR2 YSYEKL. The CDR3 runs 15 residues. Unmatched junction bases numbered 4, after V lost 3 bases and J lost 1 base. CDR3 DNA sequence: TGCGCCAGCAGCCAGTCCGACAGGGGCCAAGAGACCCAGTACTTC. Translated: CASSQSDRGQETQYF.

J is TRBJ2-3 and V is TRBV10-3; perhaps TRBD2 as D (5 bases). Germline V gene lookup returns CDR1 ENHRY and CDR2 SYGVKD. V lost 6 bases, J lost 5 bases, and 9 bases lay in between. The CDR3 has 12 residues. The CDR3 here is CAIRDSEDTQYF. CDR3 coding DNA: TGTGCCATCAGGGACTCGGAAGATACGCAGTATTTT.

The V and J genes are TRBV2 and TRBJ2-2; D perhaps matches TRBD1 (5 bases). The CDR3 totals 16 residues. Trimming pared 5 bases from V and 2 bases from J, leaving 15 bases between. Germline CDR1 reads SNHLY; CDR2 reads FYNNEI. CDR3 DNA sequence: TGTGCCAGCAGTCGACCAGGGTTCCCTAACACCGGGGAGCTGTTTTTT. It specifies CASSRPGFPNTGELFF.

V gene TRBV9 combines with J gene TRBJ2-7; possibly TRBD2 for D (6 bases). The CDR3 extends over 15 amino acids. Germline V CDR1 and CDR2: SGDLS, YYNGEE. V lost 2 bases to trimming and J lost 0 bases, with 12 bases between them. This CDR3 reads CASSVAGTNSYEQYF. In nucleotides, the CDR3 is TGTGCCAGCAGCGTTGCGGGGACCAACTCCTACGAGCAGTACTTC.

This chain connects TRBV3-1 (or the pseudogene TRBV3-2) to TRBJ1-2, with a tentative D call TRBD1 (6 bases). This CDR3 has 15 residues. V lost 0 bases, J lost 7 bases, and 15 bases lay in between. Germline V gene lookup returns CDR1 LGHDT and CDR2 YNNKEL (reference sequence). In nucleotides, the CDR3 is TGTGCCAGCAGCCAAGATACGCAGGGGCGTCGTGGCTACACCTTC. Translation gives CASSQDTQGRRGYTF.

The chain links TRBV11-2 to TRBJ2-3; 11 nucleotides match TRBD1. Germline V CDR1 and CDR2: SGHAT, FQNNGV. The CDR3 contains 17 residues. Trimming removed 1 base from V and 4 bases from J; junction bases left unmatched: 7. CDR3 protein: CASSLGWDRGGPDTQYF. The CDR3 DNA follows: TGTGCCAGCAGCTTAGGCTGGGACAGGGGGGGGCCAGATACGCAGTATTTT.

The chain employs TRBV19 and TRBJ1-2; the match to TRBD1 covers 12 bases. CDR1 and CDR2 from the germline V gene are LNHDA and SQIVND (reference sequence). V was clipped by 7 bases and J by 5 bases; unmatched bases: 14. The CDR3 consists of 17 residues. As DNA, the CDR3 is TGTGCCAGTAATTCACCGGGACAGGGGGCATCGAAATATGGCTACACCTTC. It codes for CASNSPGQGASKYGYTF.

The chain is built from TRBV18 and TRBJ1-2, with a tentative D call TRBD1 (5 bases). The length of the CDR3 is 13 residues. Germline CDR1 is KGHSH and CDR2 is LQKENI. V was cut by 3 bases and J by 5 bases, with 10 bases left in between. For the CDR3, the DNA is TGTGCCAGCTCACCGGATGGGGGGTATGGCTACACCTTC. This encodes CASSPDGGYGYTF.

In DNA form, the CDR3 reads TGTGCCAGCAGCCAAAGGGGGGGCACCTACGAGCAGTACTTC. Residues: CASSQRGGTYEQYF. J is TRBJ2-7 and V is TRBV3-1 (or the pseudogene TRBV3-2), with a tentative D call TRBD2 (7 bases). The germline V gene encodes CDR1 LGHDT and CDR2 YNNKEL (reference sequence). The CDR3 covers 14 residues. V was pared by 2 bases and J by 2 bases, with 10 bases between.

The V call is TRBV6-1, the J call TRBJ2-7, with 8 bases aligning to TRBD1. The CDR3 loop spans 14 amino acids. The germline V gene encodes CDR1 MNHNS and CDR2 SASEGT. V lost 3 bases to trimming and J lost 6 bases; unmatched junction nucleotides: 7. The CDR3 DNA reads TGTGCCAGCAGTGAGCCGGGACAGGCGGGCGAGCAGTACTTC. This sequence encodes CASSEPGQAGEQYF.

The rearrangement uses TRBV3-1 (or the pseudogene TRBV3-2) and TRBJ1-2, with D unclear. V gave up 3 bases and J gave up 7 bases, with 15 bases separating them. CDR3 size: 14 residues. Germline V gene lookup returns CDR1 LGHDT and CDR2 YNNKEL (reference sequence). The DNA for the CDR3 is TGTGCCAGCAGCCATTTTGTTCGTGGGAGTGGCTACACCTTC. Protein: CASSHFVRGSGYTF.